This TCR beta chain was retrieved from a study of breast tumors, draining lymph nodes, adjacent tissues. This CDR3 is built from 13 residues. Germline V lookup: CDR1 MNHNS, CDR2 SASEGT. The V end was cut by 6 bases, the J end by 2 bases, with 5 bases between. MiXCR, run by TCRdb on the multiplex PCR reads, gives a single entry per CDR3 protein. The sample carries about 140,000 distinct CDR3 sequences, 32% recorded once. General observations from the study: Data only fit, rather than demonstrated, lymph node origin of most tumor T cells. Findings are consistent with lymph node origin and intratumoral expansion of most tumor T cells. Tumor repertoires ranked between lymph nodes and nontumor tissue in diversity, with V and J gene preferences.

Samples came from axillary lymph nodes draining the breast cancer. This clonotype was seen at least ten times. Its antigen is currently unknown. V and J are TRBV6-1 and TRBJ2-6, with D unclear. This receptor was identified in a female donor with breast cancer. Some clones in this sample may be carry-over from other donors' samples. Sequencing was done on a sample of axillary lymph node tissue. The DNA of the CDR3 is TGTGCCAGCAGCTTAACTGGGGCCAACGTCCTGACTTTC. Residues: CASSLTGANVLTF.